This T cell receptor beta chain is from a study of T cell responses to AZD1222 COVID-19 vaccine. General study points: Among the donors, most were white British and more were female, and clonal diversity was possibly underestimated. CD4 TCRs associated with vaccination spanned spike, dominating at 160-218 and 743-854. Sampling captured repertoires only after the peak T cell response.

TCRdb keeps only in-frame clones here, not all; method: immunoSEQ multiplex PCR. This sample has under 150,000 clones; about 79% occur once, and the top ten carry about 27%. This clone showed up just a few times. Its matching antigen is unknown. The specimen comprised peripheral blood, sampled 28 days after the second AZD1222 dose. The receptor was derived from an adult who received the AZD1222 COVID-19 vaccine.

DNA for the CDR3: TGTGCCAGCAGCTTAGACCAGAATTCACCCCTCCACTTT. Translation gives CASSLDQNSPLHF. This chain connects TRBV7-6 to TRBJ1-6; no definite D call. The length of the CDR3 is 13 residues. Germline V gives CDR1 SGHVS, CDR2 FNYEAQ. Trimming took 1 base from V and 7 from J, leaving 5 bases between them.